This T cell receptor (beta chain) emerged from a study of T cell responses to AZD1222 COVID-19 vaccine. Study-level points and caveats: Clonal diversity may have been underestimated in mostly white British donors.

Only in-frame clones appear in the TCRdb table, and some are missing; sequencing was by immunoSEQ multiplex PCR. The table includes about 93,000 clones, 80% to 90% detected once. V lost 0 bases to trimming and J lost 13 bases, with 14 bases between them. There are 13 residues in the CDR3. The germline CDR1 and CDR2 sequences are SGDLS and YYNGEE. Note on this clone: Its matching antigen is unknown.

The V call is TRBV9, the J call TRBJ2-1; D not certain. The origin of this receptor is an adult who received the AZD1222 COVID-19 vaccine. Sequenced here: peripheral blood, sampled 28 days after the second AZD1222 dose. CDR3 in amino acids: CASSVEGSPFQFF. In DNA form, the CDR3 reads TGTGCCAGCAGCGTAGAGGGCAGTCCGTTCCAGTTCTTC.